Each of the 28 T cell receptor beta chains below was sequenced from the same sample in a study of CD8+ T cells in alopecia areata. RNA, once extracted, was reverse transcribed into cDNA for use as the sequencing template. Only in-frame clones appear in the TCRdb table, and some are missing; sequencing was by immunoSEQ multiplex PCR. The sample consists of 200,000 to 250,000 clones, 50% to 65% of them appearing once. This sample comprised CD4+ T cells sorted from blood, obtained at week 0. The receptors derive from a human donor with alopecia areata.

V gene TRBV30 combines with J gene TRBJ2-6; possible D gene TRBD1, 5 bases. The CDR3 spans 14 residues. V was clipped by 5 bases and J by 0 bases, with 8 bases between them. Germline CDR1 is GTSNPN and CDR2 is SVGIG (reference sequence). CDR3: CAWQGFSGANVLTF. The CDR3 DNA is TGTGCCTGGCAGGGATTCTCTGGGGCCAACGTCCTGACTTTC.

The CDR3 sequence is CASSVGTWENTEAFF. The CDR3 coding sequence is TGTGCCAGCAGCGTAGGGACTTGGGAGAACACTGAAGCTTTCTTT. The chain recombines TRBV9 with TRBJ1-1; D is unclear. The length of the CDR3 is 15 residues. Germline CDR1 reads SGDLS; CDR2 reads YYNGEE. V lost 0 bases and J lost 1, with 10 bases in between.

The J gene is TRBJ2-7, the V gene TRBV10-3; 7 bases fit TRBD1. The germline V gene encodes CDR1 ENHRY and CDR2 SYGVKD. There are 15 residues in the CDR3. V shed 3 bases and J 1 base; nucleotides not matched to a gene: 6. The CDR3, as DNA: TGTGCCATCAGTGACTCGGGACAGCCATCCTACGAGCAGTACTTC. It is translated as CAISDSGQPSYEQYF.

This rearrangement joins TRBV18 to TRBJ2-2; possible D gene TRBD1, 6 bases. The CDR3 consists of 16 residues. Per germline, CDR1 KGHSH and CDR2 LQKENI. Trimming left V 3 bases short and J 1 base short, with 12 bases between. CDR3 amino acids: CASSPRDTKNTGELFF. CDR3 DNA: TGTGCCAGCTCACCTCGGGACACCAAGAACACCGGGGAGCTGTTTTTT.

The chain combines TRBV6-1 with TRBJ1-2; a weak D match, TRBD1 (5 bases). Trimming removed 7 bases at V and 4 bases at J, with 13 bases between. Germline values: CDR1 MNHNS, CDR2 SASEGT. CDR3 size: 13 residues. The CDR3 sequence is CASTDGGGYGYTF. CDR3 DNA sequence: TGTGCCAGCACCGACGGGGGAGGCTATGGCTACACCTTC.

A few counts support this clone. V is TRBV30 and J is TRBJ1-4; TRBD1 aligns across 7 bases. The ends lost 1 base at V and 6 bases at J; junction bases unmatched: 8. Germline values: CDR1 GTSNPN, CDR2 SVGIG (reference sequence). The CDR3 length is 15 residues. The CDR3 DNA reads TGTGCCTGGAGTGCCTTCCCGGGACAGTATGAAAAACTGTTTTTT. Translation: CAWSAFPGQYEKLFF.

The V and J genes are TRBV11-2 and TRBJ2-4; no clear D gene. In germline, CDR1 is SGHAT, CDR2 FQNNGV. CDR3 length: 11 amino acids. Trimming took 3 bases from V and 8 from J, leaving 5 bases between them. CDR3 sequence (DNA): TGTGCCAGCAGCTTGTTTGACATTCAGTACTTC. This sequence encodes CASSLFDIQYF.

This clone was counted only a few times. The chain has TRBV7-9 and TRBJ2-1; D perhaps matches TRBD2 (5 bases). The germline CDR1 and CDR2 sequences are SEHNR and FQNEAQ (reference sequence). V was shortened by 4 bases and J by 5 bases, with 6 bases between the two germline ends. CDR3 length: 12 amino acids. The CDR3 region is CASSYGDNEQFF. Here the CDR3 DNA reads TGTGCCAGCAGCTACGGGGACAATGAGCAGTTCTTC.

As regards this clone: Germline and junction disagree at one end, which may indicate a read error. The CDR3 bases are TGTGCCTGGAGTGTAATAGTAGGACAGGGGCTTGACTTC. It codes for CAWSVIVGQGLDF. This chain joins TRBV30 and TRBJ2-5; 9 bases are a match to TRBD1. Germline V CDR1 and CDR2: GTSNPN, SVGIG (reference sequence). This CDR3 has 13 amino acids.

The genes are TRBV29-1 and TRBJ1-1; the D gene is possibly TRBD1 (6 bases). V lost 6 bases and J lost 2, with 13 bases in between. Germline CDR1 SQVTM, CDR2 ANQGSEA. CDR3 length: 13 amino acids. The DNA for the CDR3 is TGCAGCGTGGCCAAACAGGGAAACACTGAAGCTTTCTTT. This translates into CSVAKQGNTEAFF.

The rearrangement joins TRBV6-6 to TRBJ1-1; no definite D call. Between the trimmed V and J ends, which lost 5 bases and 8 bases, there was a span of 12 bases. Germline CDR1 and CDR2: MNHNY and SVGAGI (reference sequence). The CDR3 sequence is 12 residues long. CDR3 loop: CASSIGGPEAFF. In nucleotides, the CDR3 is TGTGCCAGCAGTATCGGTGGACCAGAAGCTTTCTTT.

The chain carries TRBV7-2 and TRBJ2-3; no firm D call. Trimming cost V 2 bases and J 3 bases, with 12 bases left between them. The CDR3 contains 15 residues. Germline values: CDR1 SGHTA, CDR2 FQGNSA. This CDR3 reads CASSLNAAQTDTQYF. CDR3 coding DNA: TGTGCCAGCAGCTTAAATGCGGCTCAAACAGATACGCAGTATTTT.

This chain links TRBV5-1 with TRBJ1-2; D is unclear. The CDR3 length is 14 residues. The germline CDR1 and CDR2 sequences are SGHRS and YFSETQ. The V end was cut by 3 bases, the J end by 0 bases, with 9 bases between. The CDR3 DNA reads TGCGCCAGCAGCTCGCAGCCCACTAACTATGGCTACACCTTC. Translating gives CASSSQPTNYGYTF.

The CDR3 DNA sequence: TGTGCCAGCAGCTCCGACAGGGGCAATTCACCCCTCCACTTT. It is translated as CASSSDRGNSPLHF. The chain links TRBV5-4 to TRBJ1-6; TRBD1 matches 8 bases. Per germline, CDR1 SGHNT and CDR2 YYREEE (reference sequence). Trimming took 3 bases from V and 7 from J; bases not matched to a gene: 3. The CDR3 has 14 residues.

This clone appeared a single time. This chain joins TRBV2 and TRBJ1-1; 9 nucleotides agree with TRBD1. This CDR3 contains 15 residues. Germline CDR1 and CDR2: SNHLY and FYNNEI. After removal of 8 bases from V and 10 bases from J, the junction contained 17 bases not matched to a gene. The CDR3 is CASGTGTGSTLGAFF. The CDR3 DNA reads TGTGCCAGCGGGACCGGGACAGGGTCGACACTGGGAGCTTTCTTT.

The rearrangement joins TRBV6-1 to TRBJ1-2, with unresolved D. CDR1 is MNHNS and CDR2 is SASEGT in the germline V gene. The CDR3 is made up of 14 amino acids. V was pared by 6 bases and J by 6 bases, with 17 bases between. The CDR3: CASSADNKMNGYTF. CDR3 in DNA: TGTGCCAGCAGCGCTGACAATAAGATGAATGGCTACACCTTC.

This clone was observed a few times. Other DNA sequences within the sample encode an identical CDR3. The DNA for the CDR3 is TGTGCCTGGAGTGTACTAGATACGCAGTATTTT. The encoded protein is CAWSVLDTQYF. The chain is built from TRBV30 and TRBJ2-3, with D uncertain. Per germline, CDR1 GTSNPN and CDR2 SVGIG (reference sequence). With 0 bases removed from V and 5 bases from J, the gap between germline ends came to 3 bases. This CDR3 region has 11 residues.

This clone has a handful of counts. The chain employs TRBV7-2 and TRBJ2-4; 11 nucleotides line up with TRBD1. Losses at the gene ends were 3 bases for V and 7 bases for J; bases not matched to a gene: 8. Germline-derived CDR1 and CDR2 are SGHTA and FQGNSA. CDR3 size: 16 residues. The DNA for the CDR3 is TGTGCCAGCAGCTTGAGTCCCGGACAGGGGGCCAACATTCAGTACTTC. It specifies CASSLSPGQGANIQYF.

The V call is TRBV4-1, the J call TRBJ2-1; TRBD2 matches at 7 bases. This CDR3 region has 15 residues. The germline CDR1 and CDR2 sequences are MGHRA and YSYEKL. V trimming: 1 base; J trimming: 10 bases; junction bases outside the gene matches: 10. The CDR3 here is CASSQGTSGSREQFF. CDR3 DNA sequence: TGCGCCAGCAGCCAAGGGACTAGTGGTTCTCGGGAGCAGTTCTTC.

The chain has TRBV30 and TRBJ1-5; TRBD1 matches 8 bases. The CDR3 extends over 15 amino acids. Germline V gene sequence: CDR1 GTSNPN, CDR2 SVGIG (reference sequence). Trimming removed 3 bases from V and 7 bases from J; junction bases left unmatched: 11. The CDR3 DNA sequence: TGTGCCTGGAGCGCCGGACAGGGTTCGGGGCAGCCCCAGCATTTT. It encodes CAWSAGQGSGQPQHF.

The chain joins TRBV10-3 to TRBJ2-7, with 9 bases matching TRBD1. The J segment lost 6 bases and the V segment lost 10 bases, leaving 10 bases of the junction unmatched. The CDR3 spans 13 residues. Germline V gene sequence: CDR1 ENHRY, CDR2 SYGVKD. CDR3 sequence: CATETGGTTEQYF. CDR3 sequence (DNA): TGTGCCACTGAGACAGGGGGGACTACCGAGCAGTACTTC.

The CDR3 nucleotides read TGTGCCGGAGGACTAGCGGGCCTCGCGAACACCGGGGAGCTGTTTTTT. Translation: CAGGLAGLANTGELFF. This sequence joins TRBV30 and TRBJ2-2; TRBD2 matches at 11 bases. J gave up 0 bases and V 8 bases, and 8 bases lay outside the gene matches. Per the germline V gene, CDR1 is GTSNPN and CDR2 is SVGIG (reference sequence). This CDR3 comprises 16 residues.

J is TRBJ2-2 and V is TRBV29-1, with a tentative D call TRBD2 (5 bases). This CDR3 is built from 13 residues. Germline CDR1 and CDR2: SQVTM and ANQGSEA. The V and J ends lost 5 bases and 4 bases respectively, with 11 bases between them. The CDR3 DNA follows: TGCAGCGTTACTAGGGCCTTCACCGGGGAGCTGTTTTTT. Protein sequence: CSVTRAFTGELFF.

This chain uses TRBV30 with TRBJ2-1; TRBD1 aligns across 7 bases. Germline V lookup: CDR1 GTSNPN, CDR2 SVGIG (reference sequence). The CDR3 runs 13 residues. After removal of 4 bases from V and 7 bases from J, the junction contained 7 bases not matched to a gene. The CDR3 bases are TGTGCCTGGAAGGGGGCGAGTAGGAATGAGCAGTTCTTC. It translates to CAWKGASRNEQFF.

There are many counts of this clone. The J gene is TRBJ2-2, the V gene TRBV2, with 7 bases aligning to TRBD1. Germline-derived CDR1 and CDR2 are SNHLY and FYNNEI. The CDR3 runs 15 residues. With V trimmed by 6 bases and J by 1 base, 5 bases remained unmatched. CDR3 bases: TGTGCCAGCAGCGAGACAGGGATGAACACCGGGGAGCTGTTTTTT. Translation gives CASSETGMNTGELFF.

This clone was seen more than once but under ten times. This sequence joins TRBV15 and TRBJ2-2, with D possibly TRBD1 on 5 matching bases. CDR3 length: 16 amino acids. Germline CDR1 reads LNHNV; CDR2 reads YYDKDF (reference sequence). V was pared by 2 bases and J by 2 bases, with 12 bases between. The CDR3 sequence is CATSRLPQGNTGELFF. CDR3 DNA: TGTGCCACCAGCAGACTACCGCAGGGTAACACCGGGGAGCTGTTTTTT.

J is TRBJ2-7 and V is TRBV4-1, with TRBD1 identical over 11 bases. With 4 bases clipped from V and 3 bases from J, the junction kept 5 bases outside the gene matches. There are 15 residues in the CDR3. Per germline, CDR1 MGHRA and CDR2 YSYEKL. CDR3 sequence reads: CASSPGQGAVYEQYF. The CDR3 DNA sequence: TGCGCCAGCAGCCCTGGACAGGGGGCAGTCTACGAGCAGTACTTC.

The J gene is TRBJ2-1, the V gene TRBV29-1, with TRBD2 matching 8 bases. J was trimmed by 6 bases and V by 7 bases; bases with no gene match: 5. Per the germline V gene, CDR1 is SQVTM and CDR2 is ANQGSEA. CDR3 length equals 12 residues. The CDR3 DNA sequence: TGCAGCGGTGCCGGGACTAGCAATGAGCAGTTCTTC. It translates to CSGAGTSNEQFF.